The next 7 T cell receptor beta chains were all read from a single sample in a study of cytomegalovirus exposure and HLA in healthy donors. Amplification used 60 Vbeta primers and 13 Jbeta primers. Measured with immunoSEQ multiplex PCR; TCRdb has only the in-frame clones, and not every one. The sample holds tens of thousands of clones; 75% to 85% are singletons and the top ten take roughly 4.5%. The sequenced sample consisted of PBMCs. All receptors derive from a man aged 30 to 45 in good health and CMV-seronegative.

V usage is TRBV28 and J usage is TRBJ1-2; no definite D call. This CDR3 is built from 13 residues. V was clipped by 5 bases and J by 7 bases, with 14 bases between them. From germline, CDR1 is MDHEN and CDR2 SYDVKM. CDR3 nucleotides: TGTGCCAGCAGTCGCCCGGGGAAGGGTGGCTACACCTTC. It yields the protein CASSRPGKGGYTF.

The chain recombines TRBV7-8 with TRBJ2-7; 14 bases line up with TRBD2. Trimming took 2 bases from V and 0 from J; bases not matched to a gene: 6. The CDR3 has 18 amino acids. CDR1 SGHVS and CDR2 FQNEAQ come from the germline V gene. Here the CDR3 reads CASSLNRLAGGPSYEQYF. CDR3 DNA sequence: TGTGCCAGCAGCTTAAACAGACTAGCGGGGGGGCCCTCCTACGAGCAGTACTTC. The variable domain in full, with the rest retrieved from reference TRBV7-8 and TRBJ2-7, is GAGVSQSPRYKVAKRGQDVALRCDPISGHVSLFWYQQALGQGPEFLTYFQNEAQLDKSGLPSDRFFAERPEGSVSTLKIQRTQQEDSAVYLCASSLNRLAGGPSYEQYFGPGTRLTVT.

On this clone itself: A far larger clone is off by one base, so a read error is likely. The chain is built from TRBV7-9 and TRBJ1-4; D possibly corresponds to TRBD1 (5 bases). CDR1 and CDR2 (germline): SEHNR, FQNEAQ (reference sequence). The CDR3 loop spans 15 amino acids. The V gene lost 5 bases and the J gene lost 3 bases, with 13 bases spanning the gap. The CDR3 region has the DNA TGTGCCAGCAGCCCCCGACAGCAATCTAATGAAAAACTGTTTTTT. The encoded protein is CASSPRQQSNEKLFF.

The chain links TRBV7-2 to TRBJ2-4; D ambiguous. Germline V gives CDR1 SGHTA, CDR2 FQGNSA. This CDR3 is 14 amino acids long. V was clipped by 1 base and J by 4 bases, with 8 bases between them. The CDR3 coding sequence is TGTGCCAGCAGCTTAGTTTCACAGAAAAACATTCAGTACTTC. Its translation: CASSLVSQKNIQYF.

The rearrangement uses TRBV6-1 and TRBJ2-3, with 8 bases aligning to TRBD2. The CDR3 length is 17 residues. In germline, CDR1 is MNHNS, CDR2 SASEGT. V gave up 1 base and J gave up 5 bases; unmatched junction bases: 11. This CDR3 is CASSEGIWRGAVDTQYF. Here the CDR3 DNA reads TGTGCCAGCAGTGAAGGTATCTGGCGGGGGGCCGTAGATACGCAGTATTTT.

A single count supports this clone. The chain has TRBV19 and TRBJ2-1; 7 bases match TRBD2. The CDR3 runs 15 residues. Germline values: CDR1 LNHDA, CDR2 SQIVND (reference sequence). V trimming: 1 base; J trimming: 5 bases; junction bases outside the gene matches: 5. For the CDR3, the DNA is TGTGCCAGTAGTATAGGGGCGGGAGTGAACAATGAGCAGTTCTTC. This sequence encodes CASSIGAGVNNEQFF.

V is TRBV6-1 and J is TRBJ1-2; TRBD1 aligns across 9 bases. Germline-derived CDR1 and CDR2 are MNHNS and SASEGT. The CDR3 runs to 16 residues. Germline trimming cut 4 bases from V and 4 bases from J; bases unmatched to any gene: 10. DNA for the CDR3: TGTGCCAGCAGTGCCTACTCCGGGACAGGGAGCTATGGCTACACCTTC. As protein: CASSAYSGTGSYGYTF.